The 3 T cell receptor beta chains reported below all come from one sample, sequenced in a study of blood T cells in healthy people across ages. Primed by a sample-barcoded 5' primer and a J-beta primer mix, a second PCR proceeded for 7 to 11 cycles. TCRdb recomputed calls from the 5' RACE reads with MiXCR, one row per CDR3 protein. The sample has around 1.1 million distinct CDR3 sequences, under 40% seen once. The sequencing sample was made of blood. These receptors came from a man between 18 and 35 years old in good health.

This chain connects TRBV12-3 or TRBV12-4 to TRBJ2-1, with 14 bases that match TRBD2. V lost 3 bases to trimming and J lost 1 base; unmatched junction nucleotides: 8. The CDR3 is 19 amino acids. CDR3 DNA: TGTGCCAGCAGTTTCCTTGGACTAGCGGGGGGCGGGTCCTACAATGAGCAGTTCTTC. This codes for CASSFLGLAGGGSYNEQFF.

This clonotype was seen more than once but under ten times. V and J are TRBV5-1 and TRBJ2-3, with 8 bases lining up with TRBD2. After removal of 0 bases from V and 1 base from J, the junction contained 4 bases not matched to a gene. Germline lookup yields CDR1 SGHRS and CDR2 YFSETQ. This CDR3 has 16 amino acids. The DNA for the CDR3 is TGCGCCAGCAGCTTGGGTCCAGCGGGGGGCACAGATACGCAGTATTTT. Amino acids: CASSLGPAGGTDTQYF.

The gene calls are TRBV4-2 and TRBJ2-1; either TRBD1 or TRBD2 may supply D (7 bases each). Germline-derived CDR1 and CDR2 are LGHNA and YNFKEQ. V shed 3 bases and J shed 6 bases, with 18 bases lying between them. The CDR3 has 16 amino acids. CDR3 DNA: TGTGCCAGCAGCCATAACACTGGGAGGGGGCTCAATGAGCAGTTCTTC. The encoded protein is CASSHNTGRGLNEQFF.